Each of the 9 T cell receptor beta chains below was sequenced from the same sample in a study of T cell repertoires in cytomegalovirus infection. TCRdb re-called the reads with MiXCR, one entry per CDR3 protein. The sample holds around 750,000 distinct CDR3 sequences, over 25% seen once. These receptors' antigens are unknown. Sequencing was performed on cultured CD8+ T cells from PBMCs, taken from culture after CMV antigen stimulation. All receptors come from a human donor in good health (CMV status not recorded). Some clones in this sample may be carry-over from other donors' samples.

The chain employs TRBV10-3 and TRBJ2-5, with 8 bases fitting TRBD2. The germline V gene has CDR1 ENHRY and CDR2 SYGVKD. Trimming took 4 bases from V and 4 from J; bases not matched to a gene: 23. The CDR3 is made up of 20 amino acids. The CDR3: CAISVYSRRSGELLRETQYF. In nucleotides, the CDR3 is TGTGCCATCAGTGTCTACTCACGCCGTAGCGGGGAACTACTCAGAGAGACCCAGTACTTC.

This clonotype was recorded once. The chain combines TRBV5-1 with TRBJ2-1; TRBD2 agrees at 7 bases. The CDR3 runs 16 residues. Germline V gives CDR1 SGHRS, CDR2 YFSETQ. V shed 2 bases, J shed 5 bases, and the junction held 10 bases outside the gene matches. In DNA form, the CDR3 reads TGCGCCAGCAGCTTTTTCGGGGGGTTTCAGGACAATGAGCAGTTCTTC. This encodes CASSFFGGFQDNEQFF.

This clonotype was observed a handful of times. The chain uses TRBV6-5 and TRBJ2-6; TRBD1 matches 9 bases. The CDR3 covers 17 residues. The germline gives CDR1 MNHEY, CDR2 SVGAGI. V gave up 2 bases and J gave up 6 bases; unmatched junction bases: 8. The CDR3 region has the DNA TGTGCCAGCAGTTACGGGACAGGGTCCAATAAGGCCAACGTCCTGACTTTC. Its translation is CASSYGTGSNKANVLTF.

The rearrangement uses TRBV28 and TRBJ1-3, with a weak D call TRBD1 (5 bases). V lost 4 bases and J 8 bases, leaving 21 bases between the germline ends. The length of the CDR3 is 16 residues. The germline CDR1 and CDR2 sequences are MDHEN and SYDVKM. The CDR3 region is CASSSVNRDGGDTIYF. The DNA of the CDR3 is TGTGCCAGCAGTTCCGTCAACCGGGACGGGGGGGACACCATATATTTT.

This chain links TRBV4-3 with TRBJ1-1; D unresolved. The V end was cut by 1 base, the J end by 7 bases, with 7 bases between. The CDR3 spans 12 residues. Germline V CDR1 and CDR2: LGHNA, YSLEER. The chain's CDR3 is CASSQGAYEAFF. CDR3 sequence (DNA): TGCGCCAGCAGCCAAGGAGCTTATGAAGCTTTCTTT.

This clonotype was seen more than once but under ten times. J is TRBJ2-5 and V is TRBV5-1, with D possibly being TRBD2 (5 bases). Germline V lookup: CDR1 SGHRS, CDR2 YFSETQ. The CDR3 has 16 residues. The ends were cut back, 4 bases at V and 5 bases at J, with 21 bases in the middle. The CDR3 loop reads CASSPFSSGRGETQYF. The DNA for the CDR3 is TGCGCCAGCAGCCCTTTCTCTTCAGGCCGAGGGGAGACCCAGTACTTC.

The V call is TRBV11-2, the J call TRBJ2-1; D gene unclear. The germline CDR1 and CDR2 sequences are SGHAT and FQNNGV. The germline V and J ends were trimmed by 5 bases and 2 bases, with 10 bases remaining between them. The CDR3 consists of 14 residues. As DNA, the CDR3 is TGTGCCAGCAGCCGTCGGACGACCTACAATGAGCAGTTCTTC. The encoded protein is CASSRRTTYNEQFF.

V is TRBV7-8 and J is TRBJ2-1, with D uncertain. The CDR3 is 13 residues long. With 5 bases removed from V and 4 bases from J, the gap between germline ends came to 9 bases. The V gene's germline CDR1 is SGHVS and CDR2 FQNEAQ. CDR3 sequence reads: CASSTNLYNEQFF. In DNA, the CDR3 is TGTGCCAGCAGCACAAATCTTTACAATGAGCAGTTCTTC.

The rearrangement links TRBV2 to TRBJ2-7, with 9 bases that match TRBD1. CDR3 size: 16 residues. The V segment lost 3 bases and the J segment 6 bases; nucleotides outside the gene matches: 12. Looked up from germline, CDR1 is SNHLY and CDR2 is FYNNEI. This CDR3 reads CASSEGSTTGGLEQYF. DNA of the CDR3: TGTGCCAGCAGTGAGGGGTCCACGACAGGGGGTCTCGAGCAGTACTTC.